The clone carrying this T cell receptor beta chain came up many times. Its antigen is not known. The germline CDR1 and CDR2 sequences are MNHNS and SASEGT. This CDR3 is built from 11 residues. The V and J ends lost 3 bases and 7 bases respectively, with 6 bases between them. RNA transcripts were the template for amplifying TCR beta CDR3 regions. First-round RT-PCR targeting the TCR CDR3 was performed with the HTBI primer set. TCRdb re-called the multiplex PCR reads through MiXCR, storing one row per CDR3 protein. The sample yields 500,000 to 800,000 distinct CDR3 sequences, about 14% seen once. This entry comes from a study of T cells in Graves' hyperthyroidism and ophthalmopathy. The study's findings and limits: Ophthalmopathy and stable hyperthyroidism were separated by a 13 V-J model.

The source of this sequence is a woman aged 50 to 60 with Graves' ophthalmopathy. The sample taken for sequencing was blood. This sequence joins TRBV6-1 and TRBJ2-5; D unresolved. The CDR3 reads CASSDGGTQYF. Written as DNA, the CDR3 is TGTGCCAGCAGTGATGGTGGGACCCAGTACTTC.